These T cell receptor beta chains were read from a single sample in a study of cytomegalovirus exposure and HLA in healthy donors. Profiled with immunoSEQ multiplex PCR; TCRdb holds only in-frame clones, not every one. The table includes 120,000 to 150,000 clones, around 80% detected once. The sequencing input was PBMCs. The source is a man aged 40-55 years in good health and CMV-seropositive. The CDR3 runs from the conserved cysteine through the conserved F or W. Fields, in order: D gene, clone size, V gene, J gene, CDR3 protein, CDR3 DNA. A D gene is named only where the DNA matches it firmly. Rows give clone size only sometimes, using once, few, many, or a class for an expanded clone.

NA	few	TRBV25-1	TRBJ2-5	CASSESRETQYF	TGTGCCAGCAGTGAATCGCGAGAGACCCAGTACTTC
TRBD1	NA	TRBV4-1	TRBJ1-2	CASSHFSGQISGYTF	TGCGCCAGCAGCCACTTTTCGGGACAGATCTCGGGCTACACCTTC
TRBD2	NA	TRBV7-9	TRBJ2-7	CSSSLGGGSGFDSYEQYF	TGTTCCAGCAGCTTAGGTGGCGGGAGCGGGTTTGACTCGTACGAGCAGTACTTC
TRBD2	NA	TRBV10-3	TRBJ2-3	CAISDFEATSGGADTQYF	TGTGCCATCAGTGACTTCGAAGCGACTAGCGGAGGAGCAGATACGCAGTATTTT
NA	NA	TRBV15	TRBJ1-4	CATSRRSEGGEKLFF	TGTGCCACCAGCCGCCGTTCAGAGGGAGGTGAAAAACTGTTTTTT
NA	NA	TRBV18	TRBJ1-3	CASSLTQSGNTIYF	TGTGCCAGCTCCCTTACGCAGTCTGGAAACACCATATATTTT
NA	NA	TRBV7-8	TRBJ2-1	CASSRSGTPLLNEQFF	TGTGCCAGCAGCAGATCCGGGACTCCCCTCTTGAATGAGCAGTTCTTC
NA	NA	TRBV6-5	TRBJ2-7	CASRPRTAATYEQYF	TGTGCCAGCAGACCCAGGACAGCCGCAACCTACGAGCAGTACTTC
TRBD2	NA	TRBV4-3	TRBJ2-1	CASSQEWREHEQFF	TGCGCCAGCAGCCAAGAGTGGCGGGAGCATGAGCAGTTCTTC
TRBD2	NA	TRBV7-6	TRBJ2-1	CASSPSGSMGYNEQFF	TGTGCCAGCAGCCCCAGCGGGAGCATGGGGTACAATGAGCAGTTCTTC
NA	NA	TRBV9	TRBJ1-4	CASSVSPATNEKLFF	TGTGCCAGCAGCGTATCCCCCGCAACTAATGAAAAACTGTTTTTT
NA	NA	TRBV21-1	TRBJ2-3	CASSKKRGLNLFDTQYF	TGTGCCAGCAGCAAAAAGCGAGGACTAAATCTGTTCGATACGCAGTATTTT
NA	NA	TRBV27	TRBJ2-3	CASREGRITDTQYF	TGTGCCAGCAGGGAGGGGCGGATCACAGATACGCAGTATTTT
TRBD2	NA	TRBV28	TRBJ2-7	CASSQASSGRVKVEQYF	TGTGCCAGCAGTCAGGCGTCTAGCGGGAGAGTTAAGGTCGAGCAGTACTTC
TRBD2	NA	TRBV2	TRBJ2-3	CAAGLVGWDTQYF	TGTGCCGCAGGACTAGTCGGTTGGGATACGCAGTATTTT
NA	NA	TRBV7-9	TRBJ1-1	CASNRGGGTEAFF	TGTGCCAGCAACCGGGGGGGTGGCACTGAAGCTTTCTTT